The 16 T cell receptor beta chains below all came from one sample that was sequenced in a study of T-cell reconstitution after alpha-beta-depleted transplantation in children. Library preparation (for TCRbeta) was performed with unique molecular identifiers. Via MiXCR, TCRdb re-called the PCR reads, giving one row per CDR3 protein. The sample shows about 540,000 distinct CDR3 sequences, about 16% of them seen only once. The input for sequencing was PBMCs from the stem cell graft donor, taken from the stem cell graft. The source of these receptors is a human donor who donated a stem cell graft to a child with acute lymphoblastic leukemia.

The chain uses TRBV27 and TRBJ2-2, with D perhaps given as TRBD1 or TRBD2 (6 bases each). The V end was cut by 11 bases, the J end by 0 bases, with 13 bases between. The CDR3 extends over 14 amino acids. Germline lookup yields CDR1 MNHEY and CDR2 SMNVEV (reference sequence). The CDR3 coding sequence is TGTGCCGGGGGGCGTAGCGCGAACACCGGGGAGCTGTTTTTT. Translating gives CAGGRSANTGELFF.

The V gene is TRBV20-1, the J gene TRBJ2-3; TRBD2 aligns across 7 bases. Germline CDR1 reads DFQATT; CDR2 reads SNEGSKA (reference sequence). V lost 5 bases and J lost 1; bases outside the gene matches: 9. The CDR3 covers 15 residues. DNA of the CDR3: TGCAGTGCTCCAGGGAGGGTGACCGGCACAGATACGCAGTATTTT. Translated, it gives CSAPGRVTGTDTQYF.

There are a few counts of this clonotype. The chain combines TRBV12-3 or TRBV12-4 with TRBJ1-5; D is unclear. Trimming removed 5 bases at V and 5 bases at J, with 10 bases between. The CDR3 covers 13 residues. The CDR3 here is CASSRQEDQPQHF. CDR3 in DNA: TGTGCCAGCAGTAGGCAGGAGGATCAGCCCCAGCATTTT.

This clonotype was recorded at least ten times. Germline is not matched at one junction end, which may reflect a read error. V is TRBV3-1 and J is TRBJ2-1; D not certain. CDR1 is LGHDT and CDR2 is YNNKEL in the germline V gene (reference sequence). This CDR3 region has 12 residues. CDR3 loop: CASSHPYNEQFF. The CDR3 DNA follows: TGCGCCAGCAGCCACCCATACAATGAGCAGTTCTTC.

J is TRBJ2-7 and V is TRBV27; TRBD1 aligns across 7 bases. The CDR3 is 13 residues long. The ends lost 4 bases at V and 3 bases at J; junction bases unmatched: 3. Germline V lookup: CDR1 MNHEY, CDR2 SMNVEV (reference sequence). CDR3 amino acids: CASSYRGGYEQYF. In DNA form, the CDR3 reads TGTGCCAGCAGTTACAGGGGCGGCTACGAGCAGTACTTC.

Remarks on this clonotype: Germline is not matched at one junction end, which may reflect a read error. The V call is TRBV7-8, the J call TRBJ1-3, with D hard to call. Germline V CDR1 and CDR2: SGHVS, FQNEAQ. This CDR3 is built from 13 residues. As DNA, the CDR3 is TGTGCCAGCACCATCTTTTGGGGAAACCCCATATATTTT. Translating it yields CASTIFWGNPIYF.

This clonotype came up a few times. V and J are TRBV25-1 and TRBJ1-2; TRBD1 matches 8 bases. Trimming at V came to 4 bases and at J to 5 bases, leaving 9 bases not matched to a gene. This CDR3 has 15 amino acids. The germline V gene has CDR1 MGHDK and CDR2 SYGVNS. DNA for the CDR3: TGTGCCAGCAGTGCGACAGGGGCCACTCCTTATGGCTACACCTTC. It translates to CASSATGATPYGYTF.

A few counts support this clonotype. This rearrangement joins TRBV27 to TRBJ1-5, with unresolved D. The CDR3 covers 13 residues. Germline CDR1 reads MNHEY; CDR2 reads SMNVEV (reference sequence). The V end lost 3 bases, the J end lost 4 bases, and 7 bases lay between the germline ends. CDR3 nucleotides: TGTGCCAGCAGTTTTGGCGTAAATCAGCCCCAGCATTTT. Its protein product is CASSFGVNQPQHF.

The V gene is TRBV18, the J gene TRBJ2-3, with 11 bases fitting TRBD2. V lost 1 base, J lost 3 bases, and 3 bases stayed unmatched. Germline values: CDR1 KGHSH, CDR2 LQKENI. This CDR3 spans 16 amino acids. The CDR3 nucleotides read TGTGCCAGCTCACCACGGGCTAGCGGGAGGACAGATACGCAGTATTTT. Its protein product is CASSPRASGRTDTQYF.

This clonotype was counted only a few times. The V call is TRBV19, the J call TRBJ2-1; the match to TRBD2 covers 13 bases. Germline lookup yields CDR1 LNHDA and CDR2 SQIVND (reference sequence). The CDR3 sequence is 22 residues long. Trimming took 2 bases from V and 8 from J; bases not matched to a gene: 24. The CDR3 region is CASSIRWRGGDSLAGGNYEQFF. CDR3 nucleotides: TGTGCCAGTAGTATAAGGTGGAGAGGGGGCGACTCACTAGCGGGAGGGAACTATGAGCAGTTCTTC.

On this clonotype: One junction end disagrees with the germline gene, perhaps due to a read error. This chain joins TRBV10-3 and TRBJ2-7, with D unresolved. Per the germline V gene, CDR1 is ENHRY and CDR2 is SYGVKD. CDR3 length equals 16 residues. DNA for the CDR3: TGTGCCATCAGTGTAGCTCAGGCAGAAGTCTCCAACGAGCAGTACTTC. This encodes CAISVAQAEVSNEQYF.

J is TRBJ1-6 and V is TRBV4-2; D is unresolved. This CDR3 has 14 residues. V shed 1 base and J shed 11 bases, with 12 bases lying between them. Germline values: CDR1 LGHNA, CDR2 YNFKEQ. DNA of the CDR3: TGTGCCAGCAGCCAAGTCCTCTCGGAGACACCCCTCCACTTT. It is translated as CASSQVLSETPLHF.

The chain joins TRBV29-1 to TRBJ2-7, with D perhaps matching TRBD1 (5 bases). Germline V gene lookup returns CDR1 SQVTM and CDR2 ANQGSEA. Deletions cut 4 bases from V and 4 bases from J, with 14 bases between. The CDR3 totals 13 residues. CDR3: CSVGRQGFYEQYF. The CDR3 DNA is TGCAGCGTTGGCCGGCAGGGTTTTTACGAGCAGTACTTC.

There are a few counts of this clonotype. J is TRBJ2-1 and V is TRBV29-1, with 8 bases aligning to TRBD2. In germline, CDR1 is SQVTM, CDR2 ANQGSEA. The CDR3 runs to 14 residues. V was pared by 5 bases and J by 2 bases, with 5 bases of the junction left unmatched. CDR3 DNA: TGCAGCGTTCAGAGCGGGGGTCCCTACAATGAGCAGTTCTTC. It codes for CSVQSGGPYNEQFF.

This clonotype was found a few times. The chain carries TRBV5-1 and TRBJ1-3; D perhaps matches TRBD1 (6 bases). The CDR3 is 14 amino acids. In germline, CDR1 is SGHRS, CDR2 YFSETQ. Deletions cut 3 bases from V and 2 bases from J, with 9 bases between. CDR3 protein: CASSSGQTGNTIYF. In DNA, the CDR3 is TGCGCCAGCAGCTCCGGACAGACTGGAAACACCATATATTTT.

The V gene is TRBV18, the J gene TRBJ2-7, with 9 bases lining up with TRBD1. This CDR3 region has 15 residues. Germline values: CDR1 KGHSH, CDR2 LQKENI. With V trimmed by 2 bases and J by 4 bases, 6 bases remained unmatched. The DNA for the CDR3 is TGTGCCAGCTCACCAGGCCGGGACAGGGTTTACGAGCAGTACTTC. This encodes CASSPGRDRVYEQYF.